The source of this TCR beta chain is a study of blood T cell repertoires in COVID-19. Profiling relied on immunoSEQ multiplex PCR, and the TCRdb table lists in-frame clones only, not all of them. Of 120,000 to 150,000 clones in the sample, 80% to 90% were seen once. Trimming shortened V by 3 bases and J by 11 bases, and 11 bases separated the two germline ends. The CDR3 is 12 residues long. CDR1 GTSNPN and CDR2 SVGIG come from the germline V gene (reference sequence). The source material was peripheral blood. J is TRBJ1-6 and V is TRBV30, with a possible D match to TRBD1 (6 bases). This sequence was found in a woman in her fifties or sixties with active COVID-19. Here the CDR3 reads CAWSPDSAPLHF. DNA of the CDR3: TGTGCCTGGAGCCCGGACAGCGCACCCCTCCACTTT.